This T cell receptor beta chain was documented in a study of T cell changes during pregnancy in multiple sclerosis. The table came from immunoSEQ multiplex PCR; TCRdb's copy has only in-frame clones and leaves some out. The data show tens of thousands of clones, 93% seen once. CDR3 length: 15 amino acids. Between the trimmed V and J ends, which lost 8 bases and 1 base, there was a span of 16 bases. The germline V gene encodes CDR1 MNHEY and CDR2 SMNVEV (reference sequence). The clonotype originates from a female donor with multiple sclerosis, enrolled in a pregnancy study. The sequences come from CD4+ T cells from peripheral blood mononuclear cells, collected in the second trimester of pregnancy. This rearrangement joins TRBV27 to TRBJ2-3; tentatively, D is TRBD1 (7 bases). The CDR3 here is CASGLEGARTDTQYF. In nucleotides, the CDR3 is TGTGCCAGCGGCCTGGAGGGGGCCCGCACAGATACGCAGTATTTT.